The 17 T cell receptor beta chains below come from one sample, sequenced in a study of control samples from healthy donors and cancer patients. Measured with immunoSEQ multiplex PCR; TCRdb has only the in-frame clones, and not every one. The sample carries about 160,000 clones, 92% recorded once. The material sequenced was blood. The receptors originated from a woman aged 30 to 39 in good health.

The rearrangement uses TRBV7-6 and TRBJ1-6, with 8 bases matching TRBD1. Germline V gene data show CDR1 as SGHVS and CDR2 as FNYEAQ. The CDR3 is made up of 15 amino acids. V lost 0 bases to trimming and J lost 7 bases; unmatched junction nucleotides: 2. CDR3 bases: TGTGCCAGCAGCTTAGCGGGGACAGGAAATTCACCCCTCCACTTT. It encodes CASSLAGTGNSPLHF.

The chain combines TRBV7-9 with TRBJ2-1; no definite D call. Trimming pared 2 bases from V and 0 bases from J, leaving 11 bases between. Germline assignment: CDR1 SEHNR and CDR2 FQNEAQ (reference sequence). The CDR3 is 16 residues long. The CDR3 nucleotides read TGTGCCAGCAGCTTATCCGCACTCGGCTCCTACAATGAGCAGTTCTTC. Encoded protein: CASSLSALGSYNEQFF.

The V and J genes are TRBV6-5 and TRBJ1-4, with TRBD1 as a possible D gene (5 bases). The CDR3 runs 15 residues. V was clipped by 5 bases and J by 4 bases, with 14 bases between them. Germline-derived CDR1 and CDR2 are MNHEY and SVGAGI. The DNA for the CDR3 is TGTGCCAGCAGTCCCCGGGACCGCTTTAATGAAAAACTGTTTTTT. Translating gives CASSPRDRFNEKLFF.

The chain uses TRBV28 and TRBJ1-6, with D unresolved. This CDR3 has 16 amino acids. V lost 7 bases and J 4 bases, leaving 17 bases between the germline ends. The germline CDR1 and CDR2 sequences are MDHEN and SYDVKM. CDR3 sequence (DNA): TGTGCCAGCAACTTACAGCAGCGTCGATATAATTCACCCCTCCACTTT. Protein: CASNLQQRRYNSPLHF.

This rearrangement joins TRBV12-5 to TRBJ2-2; 11 positions match TRBD2. Trimming removed 4 bases from V and 5 bases from J; junction bases left unmatched: 6. This CDR3 comprises 16 residues. Per the germline V gene, CDR1 is LGHNT and CDR2 is FRNRAP. The CDR3 here is CASGSVAGGGTGELFF. CDR3 coding DNA: TGTGCTAGTGGTTCTGTAGCGGGAGGGGGAACCGGGGAGCTGTTTTTT.

The CDR3 sequence: CASREGTEGYTF. The CDR3 coding sequence is TGTGCCAGCAGAGAGGGCACAGAGGGCTACACCTTC. The V call is TRBV13, the J call TRBJ1-2; D is ambiguous. V gave up 6 bases and J gave up 8 bases, with 13 bases separating them. Germline-derived CDR1 and CDR2 are PRHDT and FYEKMQ (reference sequence). CDR3 length equals 12 residues.

The chain couples TRBV20-1 to TRBJ2-5; possibly TRBD2 for D (6 bases). Germline V gene sequence: CDR1 DFQATT, CDR2 SNEGSKA (reference sequence). This CDR3 comprises 11 residues. Trimming removed 4 bases at V and 7 bases at J, with 10 bases between. CDR3 in amino acids: CSATGGPTQYF. The DNA of the CDR3 is TGCAGTGCTACCGGGGGACCGACCCAGTACTTC.

The V call is TRBV6-5, the J call TRBJ1-1; D possibly corresponds to TRBD1 (5 bases). This CDR3 spans 12 amino acids. The V gene's germline CDR1 is MNHEY and CDR2 SVGAGI. V lost 6 bases to trimming and J lost 5 bases, with 10 bases between them. The CDR3 loop is CASRKGVTEAFF. The CDR3 DNA follows: TGTGCCAGCAGGAAAGGGGTAACTGAAGCTTTCTTT.

V usage is TRBV5-5 and J usage is TRBJ2-2; 10 bases are shared with TRBD1. The V and J ends lost 4 bases and 6 bases, in that order; junction bases with no gene match: 6. The CDR3 extends over 15 amino acids. CDR1 and CDR2 (germline): SGHKS, YYEKEE (reference sequence). This chain's CDR3 is CASSLGTGVAGELFF. Written as DNA, the CDR3 is TGTGCCAGCAGCCTCGGGACAGGGGTGGCCGGGGAGCTGTTTTTT.

V and J are TRBV6-5 and TRBJ2-7, with a tentative D call TRBD1 (5 bases). V was shortened by 7 bases and J by 4 bases, with 17 bases between the two germline ends. This CDR3 comprises 14 residues. Germline V gene sequence: CDR1 MNHEY, CDR2 SVGAGI. CDR3 in amino acids: CASTMEPAGYEQYF. The CDR3 DNA is TGTGCCAGCACCATGGAACCCGCAGGGTACGAGCAGTACTTC.

The sample holds one count of this clone. The chain is built from TRBV5-1 and TRBJ2-5; TRBD1 might be the D (5 bases). Germline V gene sequence: CDR1 SGHRS, CDR2 YFSETQ. The CDR3 has 13 residues. Trimming cost V 7 bases and J 2 bases, with 12 bases left between them. CDR3 bases: TGCGCCAGCGCTGGGGCCGAGCAAGAGACCCAGTACTTC. Its protein product is CASAGAEQETQYF.

This clone was counted once. V gene TRBV28 combines with J gene TRBJ1-5; 8 bases fit TRBD1. This CDR3 spans 15 amino acids. Trimming took 5 bases from V and 5 from J; bases not matched to a gene: 8. Germline V gene data show CDR1 as MDHEN and CDR2 as SYDVKM. The CDR3 loop is CASSPPGGLHQPQHF. For the CDR3, the DNA is TGTGCCAGCAGTCCCCCAGGGGGCCTGCATCAGCCCCAGCATTTT.

The chain carries TRBV24-1 and TRBJ1-6, with unresolved D. Germline V lookup: CDR1 KGHDR, CDR2 SFDVKD. Trimming removed 5 bases at V and 3 bases at J, with 7 bases between. The CDR3 runs to 14 residues. CDR3 bases: TGTGCCACCAGTGGGTGGAACTATAATTCACCCCTCCACTTT. It codes for CATSGWNYNSPLHF.

This chain links TRBV7-8 with TRBJ1-5; no definite D call. V was cut by 6 bases and J by 0 bases, with 12 bases left in between. The CDR3 covers 15 residues. The germline V gene has CDR1 SGHVS and CDR2 FQNEAQ. The CDR3 bases are TGTGCCAGCAGTTCCTTTCTTTCTAGCAATCAGCCCCAGCATTTT. It translates to CASSSFLSSNQPQHF.

The table lists this clone with a count of one. This rearrangement joins TRBV18 to TRBJ1-2; 11 positions match TRBD1. J was trimmed by 4 bases and V by 4 bases; bases with no gene match: 8. There are 16 residues in the CDR3. In germline, CDR1 is KGHSH, CDR2 LQKENI. Here the CDR3 DNA reads TGTGCCAGCTCACGGGAGCTAGGACAGGGGGCCTATGGCTACACCTTC. This sequence encodes CASSRELGQGAYGYTF.

The chain joins TRBV5-1 to TRBJ2-5; the match to TRBD2 covers 9 bases. Per germline, CDR1 SGHRS and CDR2 YFSETQ. Unmatched junction bases numbered 6, after V lost 1 base and J lost 5 bases. This CDR3 is 15 amino acids long. CDR3 residues: CASSLNSGGGETQYF. In DNA, the CDR3 is TGCGCCAGCAGCTTGAATAGCGGGGGAGGGGAGACCCAGTACTTC.

The chain recombines TRBV4-1 with TRBJ2-1, with D unresolved. CDR1 and CDR2 (germline): MGHRA, YSYEKL. V was shortened by 6 bases and J by 5 bases, with 14 bases between the two germline ends. The CDR3 consists of 14 residues. The DNA for the CDR3 is TGCGCCAGCAGGGCTCATGCGCAGAACAATGAGCAGTTCTTC. Its protein is CASRAHAQNNEQFF.